This T cell receptor (beta chain) was sequenced during a study of blood T cell repertoires in COVID-19. Turning to the study itself: Samples came from the United States, Italy and Spain, spanning acute and convalescent COVID-19. The cDNA or gDNA used as material had been derived from T cells, B-cell-depleted T cells, or PBMCs.

How the authors handled the data: Reference gene primer amplification gave nucleated cell count estimates. Libraries were prepared by immunoSEQ multiplex PCR; TCRdb keeps only in-frame clonotypes and omits some of them. The V and J calls and clone size were taken over from that table, and D and trimming were inferred from the DNA. The table records fewer than 250,000 clones, roughly four fifths of them present only once. In germline, CDR1 is SGHDT, CDR2 YYEEEE. This CDR3 is built from 14 residues. V lost 8 bases and J 0 bases, leaving 12 bases between the germline ends. The chain is built from TRBV5-6 and TRBJ2-1, with a weak D call TRBD2 (6 bases). This TCR was sampled from a woman aged 40-49 years with active or convalescent COVID-19. Source material: peripheral blood. The CDR3 DNA is TGTGCCAGTACCCCTAGCGACTCCTACAATGAGCAGTTCTTC. Amino acid sequence: CASTPSDSYNEQFF.